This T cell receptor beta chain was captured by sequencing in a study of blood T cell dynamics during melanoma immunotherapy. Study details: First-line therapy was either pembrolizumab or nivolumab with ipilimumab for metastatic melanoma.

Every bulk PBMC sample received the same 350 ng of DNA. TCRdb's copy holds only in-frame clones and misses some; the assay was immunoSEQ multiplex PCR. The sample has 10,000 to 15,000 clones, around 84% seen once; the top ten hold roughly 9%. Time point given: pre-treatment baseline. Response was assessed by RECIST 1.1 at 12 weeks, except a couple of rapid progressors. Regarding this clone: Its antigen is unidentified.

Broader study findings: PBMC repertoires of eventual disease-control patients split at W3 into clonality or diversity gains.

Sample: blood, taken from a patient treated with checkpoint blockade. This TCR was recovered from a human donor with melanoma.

CDR3 region: CASKETASNQPQHF. The DNA of the CDR3 is TGTGCCAGTAAGGAGACAGCTAGCAATCAGCCCCAGCATTTT. The V and J genes are TRBV19 and TRBJ1-5; maybe TRBD1 (5 bases). There are 14 residues in the CDR3. With 7 bases removed from V and 0 bases from J, the gap between germline ends came to 10 bases. Germline loops: CDR1 LNHDA, CDR2 SQIVND (reference sequence). The variable domain in full, completed from reference TRBV19 and TRBJ1-5, reads DGGITQSPKYLFRKEGQNVTLSCEQNLNHDAMYWYRQDPGQGLRLIYYSQIVNDFQKGDIAEGYSVSREKKESFPLTVTSAQKNPTAFYLCASKETASNQPQHFGDGTRLSIL.